This TCR beta chain was recovered during a study of T cell responses to AZD1222 COVID-19 vaccine. Findings and limits, study-wide: Clonal diversity may have been underestimated, and the donors were mostly white British, with more females than males. Two doses of AZD1222 preceded a rise in Spike-specific TCR breadth and depth. Nearly half of unique spike-specific TCRs reportedly avoided B.1.351 and B.1.1.7 mutated regions.

Produced via immunoSEQ multiplex PCR; TCRdb's table is partial and in-frame only. The table records about 86,000 clones, around nine tenths of them present only once. Germline V lookup: CDR1 SQVTM, CDR2 ANQGSEA. V was trimmed by 8 bases and J by 4 bases, leaving 11 bases between them. This CDR3 spans 12 amino acids. As regards this clone: Its cognate antigen is unknown.

The receptor was derived from an adult in good health. The sequenced sample was peripheral blood, obtained on day 0 of AZD1222 vaccination. V and J are TRBV29-1 and TRBJ2-2; D is uncertain. The CDR3 is CSFLGPTGELFF. The DNA of the CDR3 is TGCAGCTTCCTGGGCCCCACCGGGGAGCTGTTTTTT.